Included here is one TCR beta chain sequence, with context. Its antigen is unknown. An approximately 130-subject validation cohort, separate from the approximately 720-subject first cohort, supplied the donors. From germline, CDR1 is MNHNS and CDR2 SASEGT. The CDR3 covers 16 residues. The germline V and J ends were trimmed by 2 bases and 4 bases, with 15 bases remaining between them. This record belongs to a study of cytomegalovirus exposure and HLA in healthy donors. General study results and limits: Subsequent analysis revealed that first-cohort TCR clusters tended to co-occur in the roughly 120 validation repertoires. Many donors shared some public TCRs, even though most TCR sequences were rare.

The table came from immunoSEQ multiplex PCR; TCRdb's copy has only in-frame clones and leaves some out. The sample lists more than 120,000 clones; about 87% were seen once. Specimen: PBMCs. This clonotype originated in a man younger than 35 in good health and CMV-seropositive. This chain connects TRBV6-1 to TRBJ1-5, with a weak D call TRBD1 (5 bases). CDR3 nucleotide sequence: TGTGCCAGCAGTGAAAAACCCGGGGGAGGTAATCAGCCCCAGCATTTT. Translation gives CASSEKPGGGNQPQHF.